This TCR beta chain was identified in a study of blood T cell repertoires in COVID-19. Overall study: COVID-19 samples, acute and convalescent, were from the United States, Italy and Spain. T cells, B-cell-depleted T cells, or PBMCs supplied cDNA or gDNA.

Trimming removed 8 bases from V and 1 base from J; junction bases left unmatched: 8. The CDR3 consists of 15 residues. The V gene's germline CDR1 is LNHDA and CDR2 SQIVND (reference sequence). While infection was still active, Seattle patients were enrolled and then followed longitudinally. Original methodology: Amplification from reference gene primers served as the basis for estimated nucleated cell counts. Assay used: immunoSEQ multiplex PCR; TCRdb lists only in-frame clones, some missing. For V, J and clone size, that table is used; D and trimming come from the DNA. The table has 350,000 to 450,000 clones, 75% to 90% seen once.

Input material: peripheral blood. V usage is TRBV19 and J usage is TRBJ2-7; 10 bases line up with TRBD2. The receptor was isolated from a woman aged 60-75 years with COVID-19, enrolled during active disease. CDR3 in DNA: TGTGCCAGTCGCCCGAGCGGGGGGGCATCCTACGAGCAGTACTTC. Its protein product is CASRPSGGASYEQYF.